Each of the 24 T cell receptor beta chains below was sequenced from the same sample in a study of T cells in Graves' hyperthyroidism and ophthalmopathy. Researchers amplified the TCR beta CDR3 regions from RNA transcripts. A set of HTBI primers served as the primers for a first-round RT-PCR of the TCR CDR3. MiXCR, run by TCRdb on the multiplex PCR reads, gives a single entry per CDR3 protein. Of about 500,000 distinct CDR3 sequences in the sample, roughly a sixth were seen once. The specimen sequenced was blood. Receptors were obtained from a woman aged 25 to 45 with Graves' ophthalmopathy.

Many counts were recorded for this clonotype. The CDR3 spells CASLRGSTDTQYF. The CDR3, as DNA: TGTGCCAGCCTCAGGGGGAGCACAGATACGCAGTATTTT. V usage is TRBV7-2 and J usage is TRBJ2-3; 7 bases line up with TRBD1. The CDR3 has 13 amino acids. Germline loops: CDR1 SGHTA, CDR2 FQGNSA. V shed 8 bases, J shed 0 bases, and the junction held 2 bases outside the gene matches. Drawing the rest from reference TRBV7-2 and TRBJ2-3, the complete variable domain is GAGVSQSPSNKVTEKGKDVELRCDPISGHTALYWYRQSLGQGLEFLIYFQGNSAPDKSGLPSDRFSAERTGGSVSTLTIQRTQQEDSAVYLCASLRGSTDTQYFGPGTRLTVL.

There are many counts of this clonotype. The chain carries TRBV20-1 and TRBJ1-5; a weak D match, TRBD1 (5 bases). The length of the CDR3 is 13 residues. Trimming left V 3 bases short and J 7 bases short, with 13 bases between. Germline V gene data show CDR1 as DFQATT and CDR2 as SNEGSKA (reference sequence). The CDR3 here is CSARRGVGQPQHF. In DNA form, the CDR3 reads TGCAGTGCTAGGAGAGGGGTGGGGCAGCCCCAGCATTTT.

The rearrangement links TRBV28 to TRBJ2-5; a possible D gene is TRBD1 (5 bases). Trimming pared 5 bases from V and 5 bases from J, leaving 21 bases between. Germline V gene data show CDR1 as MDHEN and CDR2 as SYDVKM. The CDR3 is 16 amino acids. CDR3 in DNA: TGTGCCAGCAGTCGCCCCGACAGCCAGGGAAGGGAGACCCAGTACTTC. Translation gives CASSRPDSQGRETQYF.

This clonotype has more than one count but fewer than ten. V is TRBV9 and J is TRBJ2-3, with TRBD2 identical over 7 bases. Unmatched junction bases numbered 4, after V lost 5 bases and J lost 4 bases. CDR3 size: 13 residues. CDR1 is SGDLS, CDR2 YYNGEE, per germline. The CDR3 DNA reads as TGTGCCAGCAGGGGGGGGAGCGCAGATACGCAGTATTTT. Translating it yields CASRGGSADTQYF.

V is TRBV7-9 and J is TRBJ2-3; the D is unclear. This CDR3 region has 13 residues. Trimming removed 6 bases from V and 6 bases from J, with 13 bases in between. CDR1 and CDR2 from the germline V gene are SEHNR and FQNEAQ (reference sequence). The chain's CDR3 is CASSPAMRDTQYF. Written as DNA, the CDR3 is TGTGCCAGCAGTCCCGCCATGAGGGATACGCAGTATTTT.

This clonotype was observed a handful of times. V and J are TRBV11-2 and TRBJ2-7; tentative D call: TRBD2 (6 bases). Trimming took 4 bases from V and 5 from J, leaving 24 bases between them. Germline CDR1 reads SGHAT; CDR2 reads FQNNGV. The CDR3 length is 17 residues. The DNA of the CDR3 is TGTGCCAGCAGCTCCGGGTGGCGGAGGGAGATAAGTAACGAGCAGTACTTC. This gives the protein CASSSGWRREISNEQYF.

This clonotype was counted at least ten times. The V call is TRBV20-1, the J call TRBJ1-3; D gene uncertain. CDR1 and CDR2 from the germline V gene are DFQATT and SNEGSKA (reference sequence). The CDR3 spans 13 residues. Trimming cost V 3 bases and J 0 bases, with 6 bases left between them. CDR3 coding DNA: TGCAGTGCTAGCATGGTCTCTGGAAACACCATATATTTT. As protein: CSASMVSGNTIYF.

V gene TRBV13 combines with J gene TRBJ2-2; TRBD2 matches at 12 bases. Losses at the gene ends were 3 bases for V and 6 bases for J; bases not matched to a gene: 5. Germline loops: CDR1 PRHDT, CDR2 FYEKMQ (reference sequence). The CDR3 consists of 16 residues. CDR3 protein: CASSFPGLAGSGELFF. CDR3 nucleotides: TGTGCCAGCAGCTTTCCGGGACTAGCGGGTTCCGGGGAGCTGTTTTTT.

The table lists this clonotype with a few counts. The CDR3 loop reads CSARDRGITNTGELFF. The CDR3 region has the DNA TGCAGTGCTAGAGACAGGGGAATTACGAACACCGGGGAGCTGTTTTTT. The genes are TRBV20-1 and TRBJ2-2; TRBD1 is a possible D gene (6 bases). V was trimmed by 0 bases and J by 0 bases, leaving 11 bases between them. The V gene's germline CDR1 is DFQATT and CDR2 SNEGSKA (reference sequence). The CDR3 runs to 16 residues.

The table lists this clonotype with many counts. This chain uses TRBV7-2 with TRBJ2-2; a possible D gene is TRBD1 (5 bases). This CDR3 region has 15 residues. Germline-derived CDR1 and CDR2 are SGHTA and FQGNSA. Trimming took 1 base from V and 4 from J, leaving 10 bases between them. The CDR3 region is CASSLGAGITGELFF. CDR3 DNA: TGTGCCAGCAGCTTAGGGGCAGGGATCACCGGGGAGCTGTTTTTT.

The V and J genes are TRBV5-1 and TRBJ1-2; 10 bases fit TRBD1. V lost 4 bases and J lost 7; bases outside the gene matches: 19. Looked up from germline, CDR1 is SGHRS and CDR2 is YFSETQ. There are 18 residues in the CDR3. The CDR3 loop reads CASSLRPGTGAAALGYTF. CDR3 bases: TGCGCCAGCAGCCTGCGTCCCGGGACAGGGGCCGCGGCCCTTGGCTACACCTTC.

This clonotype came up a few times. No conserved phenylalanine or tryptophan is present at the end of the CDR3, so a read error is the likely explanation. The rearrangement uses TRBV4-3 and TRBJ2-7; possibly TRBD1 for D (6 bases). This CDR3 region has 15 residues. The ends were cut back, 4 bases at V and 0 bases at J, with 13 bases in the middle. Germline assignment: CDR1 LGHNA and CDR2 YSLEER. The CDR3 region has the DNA TGCGCCAGCAGCCCGAAGAGGGGGAGCTCCTACGAGCAGTACTCC. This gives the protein CASSPKRGSSYEQYS.

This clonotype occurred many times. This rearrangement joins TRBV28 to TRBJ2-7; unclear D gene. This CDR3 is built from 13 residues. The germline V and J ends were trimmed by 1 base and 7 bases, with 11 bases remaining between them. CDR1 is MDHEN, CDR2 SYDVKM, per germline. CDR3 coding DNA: TGTGCCAGCAGTTTATCAGGAGTGGGGGAGCAGTACTTC. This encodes CASSLSGVGEQYF.

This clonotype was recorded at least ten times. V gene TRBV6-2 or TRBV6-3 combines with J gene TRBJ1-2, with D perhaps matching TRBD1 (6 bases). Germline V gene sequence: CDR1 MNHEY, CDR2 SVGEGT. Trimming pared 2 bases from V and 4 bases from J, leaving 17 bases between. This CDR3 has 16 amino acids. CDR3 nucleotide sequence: TGTGCCAGCAGTTACGGGGGCCCCTCCCCACTCTATGGCTACACCTTC. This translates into CASSYGGPSPLYGYTF.

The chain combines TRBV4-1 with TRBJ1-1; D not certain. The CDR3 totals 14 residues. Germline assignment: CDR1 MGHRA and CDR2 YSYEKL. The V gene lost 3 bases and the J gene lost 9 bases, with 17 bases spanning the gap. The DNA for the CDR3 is TGCGCCAGCAGCCACGTTTGGGCAGAAGCGCAAGCTTTCTTT. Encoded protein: CASSHVWAEAQAFF.

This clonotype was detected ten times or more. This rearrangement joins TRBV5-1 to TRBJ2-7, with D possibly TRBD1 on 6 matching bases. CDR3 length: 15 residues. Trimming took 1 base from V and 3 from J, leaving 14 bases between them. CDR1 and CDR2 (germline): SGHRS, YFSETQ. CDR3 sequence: CASSLRQGLNYEQYF. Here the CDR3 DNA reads TGCGCCAGCAGCTTGAGGCAGGGGCTAAACTACGAGCAGTACTTC.

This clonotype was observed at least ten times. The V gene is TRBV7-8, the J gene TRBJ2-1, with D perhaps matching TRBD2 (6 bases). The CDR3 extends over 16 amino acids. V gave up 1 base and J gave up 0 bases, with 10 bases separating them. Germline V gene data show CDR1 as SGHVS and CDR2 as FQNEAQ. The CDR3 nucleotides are TGTGCCAGCAGCTTAGTCCCCGGGAGCTCCTACAATGAGCAGTTCTTC. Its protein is CASSLVPGSSYNEQFF.

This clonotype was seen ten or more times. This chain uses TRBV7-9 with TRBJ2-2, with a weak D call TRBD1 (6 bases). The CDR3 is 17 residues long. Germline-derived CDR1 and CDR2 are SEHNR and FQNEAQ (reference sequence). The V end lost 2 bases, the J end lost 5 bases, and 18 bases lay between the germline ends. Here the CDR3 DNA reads TGTGCCAGCAGCTTAAACCAACAGGGAGTCCGGACCGGGGAGCTGTTTTTT. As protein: CASSLNQQGVRTGELFF.

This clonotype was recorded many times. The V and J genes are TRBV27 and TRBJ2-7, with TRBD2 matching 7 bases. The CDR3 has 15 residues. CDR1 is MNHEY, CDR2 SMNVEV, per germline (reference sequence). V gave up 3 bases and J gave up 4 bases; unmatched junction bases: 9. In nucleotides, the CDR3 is TGTGCCAGCAGTTTCGGCGCGGGAGACGGGTACGAGCAGTACTTC. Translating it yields CASSFGAGDGYEQYF.

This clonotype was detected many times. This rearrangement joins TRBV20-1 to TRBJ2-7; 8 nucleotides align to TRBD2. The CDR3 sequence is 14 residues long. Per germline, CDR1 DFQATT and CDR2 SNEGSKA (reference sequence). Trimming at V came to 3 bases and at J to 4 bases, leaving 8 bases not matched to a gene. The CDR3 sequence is CSARIAGGQYEQYF. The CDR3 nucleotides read TGCAGTGCTAGGATCGCGGGAGGCCAATACGAGCAGTACTTC.

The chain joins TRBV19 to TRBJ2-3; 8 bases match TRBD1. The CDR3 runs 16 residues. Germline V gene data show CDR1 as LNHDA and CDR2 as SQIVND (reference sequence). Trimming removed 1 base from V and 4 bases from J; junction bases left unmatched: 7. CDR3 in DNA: TGTGCCAGTAGTATAGCTGGACAGGGATACTCAGATACGCAGTATTTT. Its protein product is CASSIAGQGYSDTQYF. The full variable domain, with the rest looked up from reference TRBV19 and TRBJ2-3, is DGGITQSPKYLFRKEGQNVTLSCEQNLNHDAMYWYRQDPGQGLRLIYYSQIVNDFQKGDIAEGYSVSREKKESFPLTVTSAQKNPTAFYLCASSIAGQGYSDTQYFGPGTRLTVL.

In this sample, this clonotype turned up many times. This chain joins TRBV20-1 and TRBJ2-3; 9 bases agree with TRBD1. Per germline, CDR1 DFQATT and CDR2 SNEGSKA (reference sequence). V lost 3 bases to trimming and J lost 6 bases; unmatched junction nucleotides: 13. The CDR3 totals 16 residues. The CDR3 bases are TGCAGTGCTAGGGAAAACCGGGACAGGGTTGATGATACGCAGTATTTT. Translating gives CSARENRDRVDDTQYF.

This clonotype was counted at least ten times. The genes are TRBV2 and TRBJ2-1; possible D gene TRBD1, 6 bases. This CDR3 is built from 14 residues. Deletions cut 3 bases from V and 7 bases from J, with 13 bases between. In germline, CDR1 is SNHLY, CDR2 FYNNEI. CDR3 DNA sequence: TGTGCCAGCAGTGAGGGGGCGCGGTTGAATGAGCAGTTCTTC. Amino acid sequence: CASSEGARLNEQFF.

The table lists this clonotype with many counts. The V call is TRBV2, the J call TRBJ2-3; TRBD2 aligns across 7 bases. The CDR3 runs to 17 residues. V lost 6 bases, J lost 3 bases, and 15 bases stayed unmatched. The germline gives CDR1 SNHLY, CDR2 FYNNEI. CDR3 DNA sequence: TGTGCCAGCAGGGGAGGGCCCAGCCGTCTAACTACAGATACGCAGTATTTT. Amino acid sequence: CASRGGPSRLTTDTQYF.